The sequence of this TCR beta chain was determined in a study of blood T cell repertoires in COVID-19. Study-wide background: Acute and convalescent COVID-19 specimens originated in the United States, Italy and Spain. T cells, B-cell-depleted T cells, or PBMCs supplied cDNA or gDNA.

Looked up from germline, CDR1 is SGDLS and CDR2 is YYNGEE. The CDR3 is 15 amino acids. The V gene end was trimmed by 1 base and the J gene end by 7 bases; junction bases not matched to a gene: 8. In its sample, this clone was seen once. Libraries were prepared by immunoSEQ multiplex PCR; TCRdb keeps only in-frame clonotypes and omits some of them. In the table there are 250,000 to 350,000 clones, roughly 90% of which are singletons. This sequence joins TRBV9 and TRBJ1-2; the match to TRBD1 covers 9 bases. This TCR came from a woman in her twenties or thirties with COVID-19, enrolled during active disease. The specimen was peripheral blood. Written as DNA, the CDR3 is TGTGCCAGCAGCGTAAACGACAGGGGGTGGGGTGGCTACACCTTC. It specifies CASSVNDRGWGGYTF. Complete variable domain (other parts from reference TRBV9 and TRBJ1-2): DSGVTQTPKHLITATGQRVTLRCSPRSGDLSVYWYQQSLDQGLQFLIQYYNGEERAKGNILERFSAQQFPDLHSELNLSSLELGDSALYFCASSVNDRGWGGYTFGSGTRLTVV.